This passage covers 18 T cell receptor beta chains from one sample sequenced in a study of siplizumab effects on memory and regulatory T cells. This table comes from immunoSEQ multiplex PCR, and its TCRdb copy is limited to in-frame clones, with some not included. The sample includes 120,000 or so clones, roughly 92% of them seen just once. The specimen was CD4+ T cells sorted from blood. The source is a human donor in good health.

The gene calls are TRBV14 and TRBJ2-1, with 7 bases fitting TRBD1. Germline-derived CDR1 and CDR2 are SGHDN and FVKESK. The length of the CDR3 is 17 residues. V dropped 5 bases and J dropped 1; count of bases not matched to a gene: 11. CDR3 region: CASSFYPRGKSYNEQFF. DNA for the CDR3: TGTGCCAGCAGCTTTTACCCCAGGGGGAAATCCTACAATGAGCAGTTCTTC.

This sequence joins TRBV7-3 and TRBJ2-3, with D tentatively TRBD2 (5 bases). The CDR3 covers 13 residues. V was cut by 8 bases and J by 0 bases, with 9 bases left in between. The germline V gene encodes CDR1 SGHTA and CDR2 FQGTGA. As DNA, the CDR3 is TGTGCCAGCGGTAGCGTCAGCACAGATACGCAGTATTTT. It codes for CASGSVSTDTQYF.

This sequence joins TRBV12-5 and TRBJ2-1; TRBD2 matches 16 bases. The J segment lost 7 bases and the V segment lost 6 bases, leaving 3 bases of the junction unmatched. This CDR3 is 15 amino acids long. Germline CDR1 reads LGHNT; CDR2 reads FRNRAP. The CDR3 is CASGPGLAGGNEQFF. As DNA, the CDR3 is TGTGCTAGTGGCCCGGGACTAGCGGGGGGGAATGAGCAGTTCTTC. The entire variable domain, with the rest obtained from reference TRBV12-5 and TRBJ2-1, is as follows: DARVTQTPRHKVTEMGQEVTMRCQPILGHNTVFWYRQTMMQGLELLAYFRNRAPLDDSGMPKDRFSAEMPDATLATLKIQPSEPRDSAVYFCASGPGLAGGNEQFFGPGTRLTVL.

V usage is TRBV7-6 and J usage is TRBJ2-6, with TRBD1 identical over 8 bases. The germline V gene has CDR1 SGHVS and CDR2 FNYEAQ. The CDR3 is made up of 18 amino acids. The ends lost 5 bases at V and 0 bases at J; junction bases unmatched: 9. The CDR3 nucleotides are TGTGCCAGCAGCCATGCGACAGGGGCGAGCTCTGGGGCCAACGTCCTGACTTTC. As protein: CASSHATGASSGANVLTF. The full variable domain, completed using reference TRBV7-6 and TRBJ2-6, is GAGVSQSPRYKVTKRGQDVALRCDPISGHVSLYWYRQALGQGPEFLTYFNYEAQQDKSGLPNDRFSAERPEGSISTLTIQRTEQRDSAMYRCASSHATGASSGANVLTFGAGSRLTVL.

The V call is TRBV30, the J call TRBJ1-2; 10 positions agree with TRBD1. The CDR3 extends over 13 amino acids. Germline lookup yields CDR1 GTSNPN and CDR2 SVGIG (reference sequence). J lost 2 bases, V lost 5 bases, and 2 bases had no gene match. The CDR3 nucleotides are TGTGCCTGGGGGGACAGGGGCAACTATGGCTACACCTTC. Protein: CAWGDRGNYGYTF.

Note on this clone: Compared with germline, one end of the junction differs, possibly owing to a read error. The V gene is TRBV9, the J gene TRBJ2-7, with a weak D call TRBD2 (6 bases). The CDR3 runs 11 residues. The V gene's germline CDR1 is SGDLS and CDR2 YYNGEE. CDR3 in DNA: TGTGCCAGCAGCTTCTTAAAAGGGCGGGGATTC. Protein product: CASSFLKGRGF.

The rearrangement joins TRBV5-5 to TRBJ2-1; D call uncertain. The CDR3 runs 14 residues. Germline V gene lookup returns CDR1 SGHKS and CDR2 YYEKEE (reference sequence). Trimming shortened V by 5 bases and J by 2 bases, and 11 bases separated the two germline ends. The CDR3 loop is CASSRQTTYNEQFF. The DNA for the CDR3 is TGTGCCAGCAGTAGGCAGACGACCTACAATGAGCAGTTCTTC.

This chain joins TRBV27 and TRBJ1-3; 9 bases map to TRBD1. V gave up 5 bases and J gave up 9 bases; unmatched junction bases: 29. The germline gives CDR1 MNHEY, CDR2 SMNVEV (reference sequence). This CDR3 is 21 amino acids long. CDR3 in amino acids: CASSITKPGRFLGQGQSTIYF. For the CDR3, the DNA is TGTGCCAGCAGTATCACAAAACCCGGGCGATTTTTGGGACAGGGTCAATCCACCATATATTTT.

The sample holds a few counts of this clone. The chain is built from TRBV2 and TRBJ1-1, with a possible D match to TRBD1 (5 bases). The V gene's germline CDR1 is SNHLY and CDR2 FYNNEI. The CDR3 extends over 11 amino acids. With 9 bases removed from V and 1 base from J, the gap between germline ends came to 6 bases. CDR3 protein: CASQGNTEAFF. The DNA for the CDR3 is TGTGCCAGTCAGGGGAACACTGAAGCTTTCTTT. The variable domain in full, completed from reference TRBV2 and TRBJ1-1, reads EPEVTQTPSHQVTQMGQEVILRCVPISNHLYFYWYRQILGQKVEFLVSFYNNEISEKSEIFDDQFSVERPDGSNFTLKIRSTKLEDSAMYFCASQGNTEAFFGQGTRLTVV.

The rearrangement joins TRBV5-1 to TRBJ2-3; D gene uncertain. Per germline, CDR1 SGHRS and CDR2 YFSETQ. With 3 bases removed from V and 5 bases from J, the gap between germline ends came to 7 bases. This CDR3 has 12 amino acids. The DNA for the CDR3 is TGCGCCAGCAGCTCCGACGGAGATACGCAGTATTTT. This gives the protein CASSSDGDTQYF.

The chain links TRBV2 to TRBJ1-3, with D perhaps matching TRBD1 (6 bases). This CDR3 contains 15 residues. V lost 11 bases to trimming and J lost 0 bases, with 17 bases between them. Germline loops: CDR1 SNHLY, CDR2 FYNNEI. The CDR3 sequence: CARLTGALSGNTIYF. CDR3 coding DNA: TGTGCCCGATTGACAGGCGCTCTCTCTGGAAACACCATATATTTT.

The chain combines TRBV6-5 with TRBJ1-3, with D possibly TRBD1 on 5 matching bases. Germline V gene sequence: CDR1 MNHEY, CDR2 SVGAGI. V was pared by 5 bases and J by 3 bases, with 14 bases between. This CDR3 spans 15 amino acids. The CDR3 reads CASSQVGVSGNTIYF. The CDR3, as DNA: TGTGCCAGCAGTCAGGTGGGGGTTAGTGGAAACACCATATATTTT.

V and J are TRBV10-3 and TRBJ1-2, with D unresolved. V gave up 0 bases and J gave up 0 bases, with 17 bases separating them. The CDR3 is made up of 18 amino acids. Germline assignment: CDR1 ENHRY and CDR2 SYGVKD. CDR3 sequence (DNA): TGTGCCATCAGTGAGTCGAAGGCAGATATAGGAGCTAACTATGGCTACACCTTC. Amino acids: CAISESKADIGANYGYTF.

CDR3 residues: CASSEDSTDTQYF. In nucleotides, the CDR3 is TGTGCCAGCAGTGAAGACAGCACAGATACGCAGTATTTT. This sequence joins TRBV2 and TRBJ2-3; D is unresolved. Germline CDR1 and CDR2: SNHLY and FYNNEI. Deletions cut 1 base from V and 0 bases from J, with 2 bases between. This CDR3 region has 13 residues.

The J gene is TRBJ2-3, the V gene TRBV5-4; D call uncertain. Germline lookup yields CDR1 SGHNT and CDR2 YYREEE (reference sequence). With 4 bases removed from V and 2 bases from J, the gap between germline ends came to 8 bases. This CDR3 contains 13 residues. For the CDR3, the DNA is TGTGCCAGCAGCATCCCTGCCACAGATACGCAGTATTTT. Translated: CASSIPATDTQYF.

The chain is built from TRBV18 and TRBJ1-4, with 7 bases aligning to TRBD1. CDR3 length: 16 amino acids. The ends lost 3 bases at V and 4 bases at J; junction bases unmatched: 8. In germline, CDR1 is KGHSH, CDR2 LQKENI. The CDR3 sequence is CASSPQSGQLNEKLFF. The CDR3 nucleotides read TGTGCCAGCTCACCCCAATCGGGACAGCTTAATGAAAAACTGTTTTTT. The whole variable domain, remainder taken from reference TRBV18 and TRBJ1-4, is NAGVMQNPRHLVRRRGQEARLRCSPMKGHSHVYWYRQLPEEGLKFMVYLQKENIIDESGMPKERFSAEFPKEGPSILRIQQVVRGDSAAYFCASSPQSGQLNEKLFFGSGTQLSVL.

This rearrangement joins TRBV7-8 to TRBJ2-2; D is unclear. V lost 5 bases and J lost 3, with 13 bases in between. Per the germline V gene, CDR1 is SGHVS and CDR2 is FQNEAQ. CDR3 size: 15 residues. In nucleotides, the CDR3 is TGTGCCAGCAGCCCATCCAATGGGGACACCGGGGAGCTGTTTTTT. It translates to CASSPSNGDTGELFF.

In DNA form, the CDR3 reads TGCGCCAGCAGACGCGGGGCCGGCCTCTATGGCTACACCTTC. Its translation: CASRRGAGLYGYTF. The chain is built from TRBV4-1 and TRBJ1-2; D might be TRBD1 (5 bases). The CDR3 length is 14 residues. Germline V CDR1 and CDR2: MGHRA, YSYEKL. The V end lost 6 bases, the J end lost 4 bases, and 15 bases lay between the germline ends.